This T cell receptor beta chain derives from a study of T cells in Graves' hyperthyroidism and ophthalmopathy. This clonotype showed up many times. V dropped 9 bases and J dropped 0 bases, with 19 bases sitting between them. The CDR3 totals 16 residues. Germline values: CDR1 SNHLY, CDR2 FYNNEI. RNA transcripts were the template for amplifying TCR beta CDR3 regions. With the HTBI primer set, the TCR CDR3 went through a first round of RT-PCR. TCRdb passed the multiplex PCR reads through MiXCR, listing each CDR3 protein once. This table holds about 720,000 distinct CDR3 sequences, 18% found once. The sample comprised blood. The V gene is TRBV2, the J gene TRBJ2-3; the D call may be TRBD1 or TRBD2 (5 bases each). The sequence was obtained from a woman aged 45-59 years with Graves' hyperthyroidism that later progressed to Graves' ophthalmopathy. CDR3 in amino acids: CASRGEGSQSTDTQYF. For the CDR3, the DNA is TGTGCCAGTAGGGGAGAGGGATCCCAGAGCACAGATACGCAGTATTTT. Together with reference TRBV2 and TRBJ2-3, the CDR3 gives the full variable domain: EPEVTQTPSHQVTQMGQEVILRCVPISNHLYFYWYRQILGQKVEFLVSFYNNEISEKSEIFDDQFSVERPDGSNFTLKIRSTKLEDSAMYFCASRGEGSQSTDTQYFGPGTRLTVL.